This T cell receptor (beta chain) is from a study of OX40 agonist ivuxolimab in advanced cancers. Study information: Ivuxolimab was administered intravenously to patients at 0.01 to 10 mg/kg every 2 weeks.

Blood samples were obtained at baseline, cycle 4 day 1, and cycle 7 day 1. Study-wide points: Among the least clonally expanded were partial responders at 0.1-3.0 mg/kg.

The length of the CDR3 is 16 residues. Per the germline V gene, CDR1 is MGHRA and CDR2 is YSYEKL. J gave up 2 bases and V 5 bases, and 11 bases lay outside the gene matches. Using immunoSEQ multiplex PCR, the repertoire was profiled, and TCRdb retains in-frame clones only, with some absent. This sample has fewer than 35,000 clones, with roughly nine tenths found just once. Comments on this clone: The antigen remains undetermined.

Sample: CD4+ or CD8+ T cells sorted from blood, taken in a trial of the OX40 agonist ivuxolimab. The TCR originated in an adult with an advanced solid tumor such as melanoma, head and neck, liver or kidney cancer. The chain joins TRBV4-1 to TRBJ1-1; 7 bases are shared with TRBD1. The CDR3 loop reads CASSWGPGQINTEAFF. In DNA, the CDR3 is TGCGCCAGCAGCTGGGGACCGGGACAGATTAACACTGAAGCTTTCTTT.